This TCR beta chain was sequenced during a study of molecular identifiers for immune sequencing clone quantification (dated by TCRdb to the late 2010s). With respect to the entire study: For a replicate experiment, RNA from roughly 21,000 or 96,000 naive CD8 T cells was divided into five aliquots, of which four were sequenced. The study was a methods study using CD8 T cells to benchmark molecular-identifier clustering-based TCR repertoire sequencing (MIDCIRS) and TCR RNA copy counting. Results and caveats for the whole study, not just this receptor: Modeling indicated 2.5 to 3 TCR RNA copies recovered per cell, compared with around 10 by digital PCR, which implies a capture efficiency of about 27%. In CMV-specific effector cells, over 98% of molecules were held by clones above 20 RNA copies, whereas under 1% of molecules were held by such clones in naive cells. Spiked-in Jurkat TCR RNA (roughly 10 copies' worth), which is not part of the donor repertoire, was contained in the naive libraries. A single cell's worth of spiked-in Jurkat TCR RNA was reported detectable even among one million naive CD8 T cells. Highly expanded clone sizes could be underestimated because identical TCR molecules may share a barcode. When barcode sub-clustering was left out, chimeric consensus sequences inflated TCR diversity, with chimeras reaching as high as 47%.

From the cysteine through the phenylalanine, the CDR3 covers 17 amino acids. Left in the record is the CDR3 DNA by itself, 51 bases read in frame from the first base. As encoded in the germline V gene, CDR1 is KGHDR while CDR2 is SFDVKD. Libraries of naive CD8 T cells were built from approximately 20,000 to 1,000,000 sorted cells, with 10%, 30% or 50% of the purified RNA used. Naive CD8 T cells, defined as CD8+CD4-CCR7+CD45RA+, were FACS-sorted into RLT Plus buffer on a BD FACSAria II. To test detection sensitivity, Jurkat RNA equal to around nine TCR copies was added to samples of about 19,000-1,100,000 naive CD8 T cells. Enrichment of CD8 T cells was done with RosetteSep CD8+ T Cell Enrichment Cocktail plus Ficoll-Paque, and ACK red cell lysis came afterward. The method behind the library was PCR. Sequencing instrument: NextSeq 500. Bulk TCR libraries were made following a previously described method, with the TCR primers given in Table S5. Purification of total RNA was performed with the Qiagen AllPrep DNA/RNA kit. Before analysis, reads from multiple sequencing runs of the same library were pooled. The original pipeline was this. Reads were retained only if an exact TCR constant sequence was present, and the retained reads were trimmed to 150 nt and grouped according to their 12-nt molecular barcodes. Within each barcode group, reads were sub-clustered at a 15% Levenshtein threshold, and quality-weighted consensus sequences were built per RNA molecule. Non-functional sequences were excluded, and lower-count sequences lying one edit away from another sequence were also excluded. Based on a fit of two negative binomial distributions, barcode sub-clusters having less than 20% of the maximum read count were discarded. TCRdb cleaned the public reads at Q25 with fastp, built clones with MiXCR and kept in-frame beta chains. Merged by CDR3 protein, the rows form single entries marked with the most common genes and DNA. TCRdb, not the authors, supplied the V and J calls. The sample records a few hundred thousand distinct CDR3 sequences, under 25% of which are singletons. The top ten clonotypes cover about 0.74% of the sample.

Concerning this clonotype: There is no known antigen for this receptor. The junction and the germline gene differ at one end; a read error may be behind it.

Sequenced input: naive CD8+ T cells from blood, with Jurkat cell RNA spiked in. According to the study, the label for this sample's cell subset or site signals: FACS-sorted CD8+CD4-CCR7+CD45RA+ naive T cells. The TCR originated in a human donor in good health. Some libraries in this study had Jurkat cell RNA spiked in. The V gene is TRBV24-1 and the J gene is TRBJ2-1, and 9 junctional nucleotides match TRBD1. The CDR3 protein is CATSDSRLTGGYNKQFF. The DNA reads as follows: TGTGCCACCAGTGATTCTCGCCTCACAGGGGGCTACAATAAGCAGTTCTTC.